Below, 5 T cell receptor beta chains from the same sample are listed, as sequenced in a study of blood T cell repertoires in COVID-19. Libraries were prepared by immunoSEQ multiplex PCR; TCRdb keeps only in-frame clonotypes and omits some of them. The table shows about 35,000 clones, with almost 90% occurring only once. Sequenced sample: peripheral blood. All receptors come from a human donor in a cohort sampled during active COVID-19.

The V call is TRBV28, the J call TRBJ2-7; 7 bases agree with TRBD2. This CDR3 contains 19 residues. From germline, CDR1 is MDHEN and CDR2 SYDVKM. V was pared by 4 bases and J by 2 bases, with 20 bases of the junction left unmatched. The CDR3 loop reads CASSSMNPTHGGSTYEQYF. The CDR3 region has the DNA TGTGCCAGCAGTTCTATGAACCCCACCCATGGCGGGAGCACCTACGAGCAGTACTTC.

The chain employs TRBV19 and TRBJ2-1; TRBD2 matches 8 bases. After removal of 7 bases from V and 7 bases from J, the junction contained 6 bases not matched to a gene. CDR1 and CDR2 (germline): LNHDA, SQIVND (reference sequence). The CDR3 has 13 residues. The chain's CDR3 is CASIDGGANEQFF. As DNA, the CDR3 is TGTGCCAGTATTGACGGGGGGGCGAATGAGCAGTTCTTC. The full variable domain, rest sourced from reference TRBV19 and TRBJ2-1, is DGGITQSPKYLFRKEGQNVTLSCEQNLNHDAMYWYRQDPGQGLRLIYYSQIVNDFQKGDIAEGYSVSREKKESFPLTVTSAQKNPTAFYLCASIDGGANEQFFGPGTRLTVL.

This chain joins TRBV6-1 and TRBJ1-3; D gene unclear. The germline V gene encodes CDR1 MNHNS and CDR2 SASEGT. The V end lost 0 bases, the J end lost 0 bases, and 3 bases lay between the germline ends. This CDR3 has 14 amino acids. Here the CDR3 DNA reads TGTGCCAGCAGTGAAGCCAGCTCTGGAAACACCATATATTTT. It yields the protein CASSEASSGNTIYF.

The chain recombines TRBV6-2 or TRBV6-3 with TRBJ2-2, with D perhaps TRBD2 (6 bases). The germline V gene encodes CDR1 MNHEY and CDR2 SVGEGT. CDR3 length: 20 residues. V was clipped by 0 bases and J by 4 bases, with 24 bases between them. The CDR3 reads CASSYSRLLAPTSGTGELFF. DNA of the CDR3: TGTGCCAGCAGTTACTCGCGTTTGCTAGCGCCGACCTCGGGCACCGGGGAGCTGTTTTTT.

The rearrangement joins TRBV12-3 or TRBV12-4 to TRBJ1-4; no reliable D call. V was trimmed by 8 bases and J by 11 bases, leaving 15 bases between them. The CDR3 length is 12 residues. The CDR3 sequence is CASGPGSGKLFF. CDR3 DNA: TGTGCCAGCGGACCGGGAAGTGGGAAACTGTTTTTT.